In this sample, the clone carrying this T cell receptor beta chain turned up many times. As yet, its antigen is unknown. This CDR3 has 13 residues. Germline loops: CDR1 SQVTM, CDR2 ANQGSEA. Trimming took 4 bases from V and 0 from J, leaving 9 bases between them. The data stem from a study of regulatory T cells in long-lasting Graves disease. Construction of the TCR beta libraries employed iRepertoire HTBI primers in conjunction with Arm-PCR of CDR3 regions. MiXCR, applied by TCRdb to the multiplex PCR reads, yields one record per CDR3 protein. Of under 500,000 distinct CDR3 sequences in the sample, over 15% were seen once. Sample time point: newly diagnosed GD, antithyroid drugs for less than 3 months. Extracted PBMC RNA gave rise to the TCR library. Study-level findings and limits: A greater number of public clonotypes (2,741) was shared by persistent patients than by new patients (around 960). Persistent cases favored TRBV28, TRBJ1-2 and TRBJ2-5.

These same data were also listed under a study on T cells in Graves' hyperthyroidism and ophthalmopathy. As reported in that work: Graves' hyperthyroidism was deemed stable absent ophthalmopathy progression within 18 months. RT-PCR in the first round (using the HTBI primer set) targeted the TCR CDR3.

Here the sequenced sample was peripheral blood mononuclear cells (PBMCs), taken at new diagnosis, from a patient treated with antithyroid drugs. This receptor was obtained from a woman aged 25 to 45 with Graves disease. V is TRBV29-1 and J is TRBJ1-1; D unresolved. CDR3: CSVGVGMNTEAFF. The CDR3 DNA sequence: TGCAGCGTTGGAGTGGGAATGAACACTGAAGCTTTCTTT.